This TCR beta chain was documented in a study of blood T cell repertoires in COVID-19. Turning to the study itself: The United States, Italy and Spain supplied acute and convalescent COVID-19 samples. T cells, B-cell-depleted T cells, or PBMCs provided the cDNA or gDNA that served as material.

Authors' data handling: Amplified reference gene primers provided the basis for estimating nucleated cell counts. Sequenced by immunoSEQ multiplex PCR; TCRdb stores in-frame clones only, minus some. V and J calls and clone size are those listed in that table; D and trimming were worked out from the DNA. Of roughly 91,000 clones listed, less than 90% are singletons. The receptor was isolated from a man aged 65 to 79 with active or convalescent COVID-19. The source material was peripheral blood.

Here the CDR3 reads CASSQGDRARNQPQHF. The CDR3 DNA is TGTGCCAGCAGCCAAGGGGACAGGGCCCGAAATCAGCCCCAGCATTTT. The V call is TRBV3-1 (or the pseudogene TRBV3-2), the J call TRBJ1-5; TRBD1 aligns across 9 bases. J lost 4 bases, V lost 1 base, and 5 bases had no gene match. The germline V gene has CDR1 LGHDT and CDR2 YNNKEL (reference sequence). The CDR3 runs to 16 residues.